These 26 T cell receptor beta chains came from one sample sequenced in a study of shared clonotypes between healthy human individuals. Here immunoSEQ multiplex PCR was the method, and the copy in TCRdb shows in-frame clones only, minus some. The sample shows approximately 2.4 million clones, 90% to 97% of them seen only once. The sequenced material came from naive CD4+ T cells sorted from blood. Subset indicated: CD45RA+ positively selected. These receptor sequences come from a man aged 18 to 30 in good health.

The chain is built from TRBV7-2 and TRBJ2-3; 10 bases are shared with TRBD1. The CDR3 totals 16 residues. CDR1 and CDR2 (germline): SGHTA, FQGNSA. With V trimmed by 1 base and J by 2 bases, 3 bases remained unmatched. CDR3: CASSLGGTGVTDTQYF. The CDR3 DNA reads TGTGCCAGCAGCTTAGGTGGGACAGGGGTCACAGATACGCAGTATTTT.

Details on this clone: Other nucleotide sequences in the sample specify the same CDR3. The rearrangement joins TRBV6-6 to TRBJ2-7; 10 positions match TRBD1. V was pared by 3 bases and J by 5 bases, with 4 bases of the junction left unmatched. Germline V gene lookup returns CDR1 MNHNY and CDR2 SVGAGI (reference sequence). The CDR3 is made up of 14 amino acids. The CDR3 loop reads CASSYSDRGNEQYF. The CDR3 nucleotides are TGTGCCAGCAGTTATTCGGACAGGGGGAACGAGCAGTACTTC.

This clone was counted a single time. The chain joins TRBV9 to TRBJ2-2; D gene uncertain. CDR1 SGDLS and CDR2 YYNGEE come from the germline V gene. CDR3 length: 16 residues. Trimming took 2 bases from V and 5 from J, leaving 16 bases between them. CDR3 coding DNA: TGTGCCAGCAGCGTCCGACTGTTCGGTCGGACCGGGGAGCTGTTTTTT. It is translated as CASSVRLFGRTGELFF. Looking up the rest from reference TRBV9 and TRBJ2-2 gives the full variable domain: DSGVTQTPKHLITATGQRVTLRCSPRSGDLSVYWYQQSLDQGLQFLIQYYNGEERAKGNILERFSAQQFPDLHSELNLSSLELGDSALYFCASSVRLFGRTGELFFGEGSRLTVL.

The chain recombines TRBV7-9 with TRBJ2-7; TRBD1 agrees at 10 bases. V dropped 5 bases and J dropped 6; count of bases not matched to a gene: 7. CDR1 and CDR2 from the germline V gene are SEHNR and FQNEAQ (reference sequence). The CDR3 has 14 amino acids. The CDR3 DNA is TGTGCCAGCAGCAACCCAGGGACAGGGGCCGAGCAGTACTTC. This translates into CASSNPGTGAEQYF.

Details on this clone: This CDR3 is also generated by other DNA sequences in the sample. V usage is TRBV5-1 and J usage is TRBJ2-7; maybe TRBD1 (5 bases). The germline V gene has CDR1 SGHRS and CDR2 YFSETQ. Trimming stripped 2 bases from V and 1 base from J, with 7 bases between. This CDR3 contains 13 residues. CDR3 in amino acids: CASSFQGSYEQYF. For the CDR3, the DNA is TGCGCCAGCAGCTTCCAGGGTTCCTACGAGCAGTACTTC. The variable domain in full, with the rest retrieved from reference TRBV5-1 and TRBJ2-7, is KAGVTQTPRYLIKTRGQQVTLSCSPISGHRSVSWYQQTPGQGLQFLFEYFSETQRNKGNFPGRFSGRQFSNSRSEMNVSTLELGDSALYLCASSFQGSYEQYFGPGTRLTVT.

CDR3 bases: TGCAGCGTTGTCCCAGGGGACGAGCAGTACTTC. It encodes CSVVPGDEQYF. The rearrangement uses TRBV29-1 and TRBJ2-7; tentative D call: TRBD1 (6 bases). Germline V gene lookup returns CDR1 SQVTM and CDR2 ANQGSEA. Trimming cost V 4 bases and J 5 bases, with 9 bases left between them. CDR3 size: 11 residues.

The V and J genes are TRBV5-1 and TRBJ2-1; 12 bases agree with TRBD2. V lost 5 bases and J lost 8; bases outside the gene matches: 5. The CDR3 is 14 amino acids. CDR1 and CDR2 (germline): SGHRS, YFSETQ. This chain's CDR3 is CASRSSGGAHEQFF. CDR3 bases: TGCGCCAGCAGGTCTAGCGGGGGGGCCCATGAGCAGTTCTTC.

The V gene is TRBV18, the J gene TRBJ2-7; TRBD1 matches at 7 bases. V shed 2 bases and J 3 bases; nucleotides not matched to a gene: 10. Germline V gives CDR1 KGHSH, CDR2 LQKENI. The CDR3 length is 16 residues. This CDR3 is CASSPGTASNHYEQYF. In nucleotides, the CDR3 is TGTGCCAGCTCACCAGGGACAGCCTCTAACCACTACGAGCAGTACTTC.

The genes are TRBV7-2 and TRBJ1-2, with D hard to call. V lost 6 bases and J 4 bases, leaving 12 bases between the germline ends. The CDR3 extends over 13 amino acids. CDR1 and CDR2 (germline): SGHTA, FQGNSA. The CDR3 DNA follows: TGTGCCAGCAGGCGCCTGGAGGCCTATGGCTACACCTTC. Translated, it gives CASRRLEAYGYTF.

V and J are TRBV30 and TRBJ1-4; 7 positions agree with TRBD1. Germline CDR1 and CDR2: GTSNPN and SVGIG (reference sequence). The CDR3 contains 13 residues. Trimming at V came to 3 bases and at J to 7 bases, leaving 5 bases not matched to a gene. CDR3 region: CAWRKTGTEKLFF. The CDR3 coding sequence is TGTGCCTGGAGAAAGACAGGGACTGAAAAACTGTTTTTT. The whole variable domain, remainder taken from reference TRBV30 and TRBJ1-4, is SQTIHQWPATLVQPVGSPLSLECTVEGTSNPNLYWYRQAAGRGLQLLFYSVGIGQISSEVPQNLSASRPQDRQFILSSKKLLLSDSGFYLCAWRKTGTEKLFFGSGTQLSVL.

The CDR3 DNA reads TGTGCCAGCAGATTTAGTAGGACAGGCAGAGAAGAGACCCAGTACTTC. Its protein is CASRFSRTGREETQYF. This rearrangement joins TRBV28 to TRBJ2-5; 7 positions match TRBD1. The CDR3 extends over 16 amino acids. CDR1 and CDR2 from the germline V gene are MDHEN and SYDVKM. Trimming took 6 bases from V and 3 from J; bases not matched to a gene: 13.

CDR3 region: CASSWTGDPPLHF. The CDR3 coding sequence is TGTGCCAGCAGCTGGACAGGGGATCCACCCCTCCACTTT. J is TRBJ1-6 and V is TRBV5-5; TRBD1 agrees at 9 bases. The CDR3 extends over 13 amino acids. CDR1 is SGHKS and CDR2 is YYEKEE in the germline V gene (reference sequence). V was pared by 3 bases and J by 11 bases, with 3 bases of the junction left unmatched.

V and J are TRBV18 and TRBJ2-6, with D possibly being TRBD1 (6 bases). This CDR3 has 17 amino acids. V lost 5 bases, J lost 1 base, and 15 bases lay in between. Germline V gene data show CDR1 as KGHSH and CDR2 as LQKENI. The CDR3 sequence is CASSVTGYGSGANVLTF. The CDR3 DNA reads as TGTGCCAGCTCAGTCACAGGGTATGGGTCTGGGGCCAACGTCCTGACTTTC.

The chain combines TRBV18 with TRBJ1-2; D not resolved. V lost 0 bases and J 7 bases, leaving 12 bases between the germline ends. The CDR3 has 14 residues. The germline CDR1 and CDR2 sequences are KGHSH and LQKENI. DNA for the CDR3: TGTGCCAGCTCACCACCGATTCAAGCTGGTGGCTACACCTTC. It is translated as CASSPPIQAGGYTF.

This chain connects TRBV5-3 to TRBJ2-2, with 8 bases lining up with TRBD1. TRBV5-3 is assigned to the ORF class and has an uncertain function. The V and J ends lost 4 bases and 3 bases, in that order; junction bases with no gene match: 11. The CDR3 loop spans 17 amino acids. The CDR3 spells CARSSPRGRLYTGELFF. The DNA of the CDR3 is TGTGCCAGAAGCAGCCCCAGGGGGCGACTTTACACCGGGGAGCTGTTTTTT.

The chain couples TRBV12-5 to TRBJ2-5; 10 nucleotides line up with TRBD1. Germline V CDR1 and CDR2: LGHNT, FRNRAP. J lost 5 bases, V lost 7 bases, and 4 bases had no gene match. The CDR3 is 13 amino acids. The CDR3 sequence is CASARTGGETQYF. In DNA, the CDR3 is TGTGCTAGTGCCCGGACAGGGGGGGAGACCCAGTACTTC.

J is TRBJ2-7 and V is TRBV11-2; 11 bases agree with TRBD2. The CDR3 runs to 17 residues. The J segment lost 2 bases and the V segment lost 0 bases, leaving 6 bases of the junction unmatched. CDR1 is SGHAT and CDR2 is FQNNGV in the germline V gene. The CDR3 is CASSLESGTSGAYEQYF. DNA for the CDR3: TGTGCCAGCAGCTTAGAGTCCGGGACTAGCGGAGCCTACGAGCAGTACTTC.

The J gene is TRBJ2-3, the V gene TRBV29-1, with 13 positions matching TRBD2. There are 15 residues in the CDR3. Germline CDR1 SQVTM, CDR2 ANQGSEA. Trimming at V came to 5 bases and at J to 6 bases, leaving 8 bases not matched to a gene. CDR3 in DNA: TGCAGCGTTTGGGGACTAGCGGGGAGTGGGGATACGCAGTATTTT. Translation gives CSVWGLAGSGDTQYF.

Only one count was recorded for this clone. The chain is built from TRBV6-5 and TRBJ2-7, with D maybe TRBD1 (5 bases). Germline CDR1 MNHEY, CDR2 SVGAGI. The CDR3 loop spans 14 amino acids. The V gene lost 7 bases and the J gene lost 0 bases, with 13 bases spanning the gap. The CDR3 sequence: CASTPPGRSYEQYF. The CDR3 DNA reads TGTGCCAGCACCCCCCCAGGGCGCTCCTACGAGCAGTACTTC.

The J gene is TRBJ2-2, the V gene TRBV25-1, with D possibly being TRBD1 or TRBD2 (5 bases each). The CDR3 contains 17 residues. Trimming removed 4 bases from V and 1 base from J, with 16 bases in between. Germline CDR1 and CDR2: MGHDK and SYGVNS. CDR3 nucleotides: TGTGCCAGCAGTGGGGAGACAGATCTCATGAACACCGGGGAGCTGTTTTTT. Its translation is CASSGETDLMNTGELFF. The full variable domain, with the rest looked up from reference TRBV25-1 and TRBJ2-2, is EADIYQTPRYLVIGTGKKITLECSQTMGHDKMYWYQQDPGMELHLIHYSYGVNSTEKGDLSSESTVSRIRTEHFPLTLESARPSHTSQYLCASSGETDLMNTGELFFGEGSRLTVL.

The J gene is TRBJ2-7, the V gene TRBV9, with D uncertain. The CDR3 loop spans 13 amino acids. V gave up 2 bases and J gave up 2 bases, with 8 bases separating them. CDR1 is SGDLS, CDR2 YYNGEE, per germline. DNA for the CDR3: TGTGCCAGCAGCGTTACCCCAACCTACGAGCAGTACTTC. Translation: CASSVTPTYEQYF. Filled out from reference TRBV9 and TRBJ2-7, the complete variable domain reads DSGVTQTPKHLITATGQRVTLRCSPRSGDLSVYWYQQSLDQGLQFLIQYYNGEERAKGNILERFSAQQFPDLHSELNLSSLELGDSALYFCASSVTPTYEQYFGPGTRLTVT.

With regard to this clone: This CDR3 is also generated by other DNA sequences in the sample. V and J are TRBV5-1 and TRBJ2-5, with unresolved D. Trimming left V 0 bases short and J 4 bases short, with 4 bases between. This CDR3 spans 12 amino acids. Germline assignment: CDR1 SGHRS and CDR2 YFSETQ. The CDR3, as DNA: TGCGCCAGCAGCTTGGAATCAGAGACCCAGTACTTC. Translating it yields CASSLESETQYF.

The chain carries TRBV9 and TRBJ2-1; D is possibly TRBD1 (6 bases). This CDR3 is built from 15 residues. V was trimmed by 0 bases and J by 4 bases, leaving 11 bases between them. Germline V lookup: CDR1 SGDLS, CDR2 YYNGEE. The DNA of the CDR3 is TGTGCCAGCAGCGTAGTGGGGGCCCAATACAATGAGCAGTTCTTC. It is translated as CASSVVGAQYNEQFF.

The chain combines TRBV6-5 with TRBJ2-2; D is possibly TRBD2 (6 bases). Per the germline V gene, CDR1 is MNHEY and CDR2 is SVGAGI. V was shortened by 10 bases and J by 2 bases, with 17 bases between the two germline ends. This CDR3 region has 15 residues. The CDR3 loop reads CATGGMTLNTGELFF. The CDR3 DNA is TGTGCCACTGGGGGGATGACCCTAAACACCGGGGAGCTGTTTTTT.

The chain recombines TRBV7-2 with TRBJ2-3; 8 nucleotides agree with TRBD2. V was pared by 5 bases and J by 2 bases, with 18 bases of the junction left unmatched. Germline assignment: CDR1 SGHTA and CDR2 FQGNSA. This CDR3 region has 19 residues. Written as DNA, the CDR3 is TGTGCCAGCAGCCTAACTAGAGCTAGCGGGCGTTATTACACAGATACGCAGTATTTT. This sequence encodes CASSLTRASGRYYTDTQYF.

This clone was seen just once. The J gene is TRBJ1-3, the V gene TRBV5-1, with D unresolved. CDR1 is SGHRS and CDR2 is YFSETQ in the germline V gene. This CDR3 contains 16 residues. V lost 2 bases and J lost 2, with 14 bases in between. CDR3 nucleotides: TGCGCCAGCAGCTTTGGGTCAAGCGGTGCTGGAAACACCATATATTTT. Translation gives CASSFGSSGAGNTIYF.